The 21 T cell receptor beta chains given below trace back to one sample, sequenced in a study of blood T cell repertoires in COVID-19. Assay used: immunoSEQ multiplex PCR; TCRdb lists only in-frame clones, some missing. Of 100,000 to 150,000 clones in the sample, roughly 90% were seen once. The sequenced sample was peripheral blood. The receptor source for this set is a man aged 45-65 years with acute or convalescent COVID-19.

The chain links TRBV11-3 to TRBJ2-7, with D maybe TRBD2 (5 bases). This CDR3 is built from 15 residues. Trimming removed 2 bases from V and 2 bases from J, with 13 bases in between. Germline loops: CDR1 SGHNT, CDR2 YENEEA. The CDR3 is CASSLTRVPTYEQYF. The CDR3 DNA reads TGTGCCAGCAGCTTAACGAGGGTCCCTACCTACGAGCAGTACTTC.

The V and J genes are TRBV2 and TRBJ2-1; D might be TRBD2 (5 bases). The length of the CDR3 is 14 residues. Germline CDR1 reads SNHLY; CDR2 reads FYNNEI. V shed 5 bases and J shed 9 bases, with 17 bases lying between them. The DNA of the CDR3 is TGTGCCAGCAGTACCGATACTAGTTCTAGTGAGCAGTTCTTC. Amino acid sequence: CASSTDTSSSEQFF.

The chain carries TRBV5-1 and TRBJ2-1, with TRBD1 identical over 7 bases. J was trimmed by 8 bases and V by 4 bases; bases with no gene match: 12. There are 15 residues in the CDR3. CDR1 and CDR2 (germline): SGHRS, YFSETQ. The CDR3 reads CASSLNRQGVDEQFF. The CDR3, as DNA: TGCGCCAGCAGCCTGAACCGACAGGGAGTAGATGAGCAGTTCTTC.

The chain recombines TRBV2 with TRBJ1-1; D not certain. Trimming pared 10 bases from V and 0 bases from J, leaving 12 bases between. The CDR3 sequence is 13 residues long. Germline lookup yields CDR1 SNHLY and CDR2 FYNNEI. The CDR3 DNA sequence: TGTGCCACCACGGCGGGTCTGAACACTGAAGCTTTCTTT. Translated, it gives CATTAGLNTEAFF.

V and J are TRBV6-6 and TRBJ2-7, with 9 positions matching TRBD1. J lost 6 bases, V lost 5 bases, and 5 bases had no gene match. The CDR3 loop spans 13 amino acids. From germline, CDR1 is MNHNY and CDR2 SVGAGI (reference sequence). CDR3 region: CASSPRTGAEQYF. The CDR3 region has the DNA TGTGCCAGCAGTCCCCGGACAGGGGCCGAGCAGTACTTC.

The chain employs TRBV5-6 and TRBJ1-4; D unclear. The CDR3 contains 14 residues. Germline V gene lookup returns CDR1 SGHDT and CDR2 YYEEEE. V dropped 0 bases and J dropped 6 bases, with 9 bases sitting between them. The CDR3 coding sequence is TGTGCCAGCAGCTTGGGGTGGAGTGATGAAAAACTGTTTTTT. It encodes CASSLGWSDEKLFF.

Only a few counts were recorded for this clone. The rearrangement links TRBV5-1 to TRBJ2-2; 12 bases map to TRBD1. The CDR3 covers 16 residues. Germline-derived CDR1 and CDR2 are SGHRS and YFSETQ. J lost 7 bases, V lost 3 bases, and 7 bases had no gene match. The CDR3 bases are TGCGCCAGCAGCTCCTGGGACAGGGGGCAGAGCGGGGAGCTGTTTTTT. Its translation is CASSSWDRGQSGELFF.

This clone occurred once. The rearrangement links TRBV25-1 to TRBJ2-1, with D possibly TRBD2 on 6 matching bases. The ends were cut back, 6 bases at V and 4 bases at J, with 7 bases in the middle. Germline CDR1 reads MGHDK; CDR2 reads SYGVNS. The CDR3 sequence is 12 residues long. As DNA, the CDR3 is TGTGCCAGCAGGGGGGGATACAATGAGCAGTTCTTC. Protein product: CASRGGYNEQFF.

The V gene is TRBV7-8, the J gene TRBJ1-2, with D maybe TRBD1 (5 bases). This CDR3 has 15 amino acids. Germline values: CDR1 SGHVS, CDR2 FQNEAQ. The ends were cut back, 3 bases at V and 0 bases at J, with 11 bases in the middle. In DNA form, the CDR3 reads TGTGCCAGCAGCTTCCTGGGGGGAGCTAACTATGGCTACACCTTC. The encoded protein is CASSFLGGANYGYTF.

The chain joins TRBV6-5 to TRBJ2-7; 12 bases match TRBD1. The germline V gene has CDR1 MNHEY and CDR2 SVGAGI. J was trimmed by 4 bases and V by 2 bases; bases with no gene match: 6. The CDR3 is made up of 16 amino acids. CDR3 loop: CASSYRGTGGWYEQYF. The CDR3 nucleotides read TGTGCCAGCAGTTACCGGGGGACAGGGGGCTGGTACGAGCAGTACTTC.

The V call is TRBV12-5, the J call TRBJ1-5; D gene uncertain. V dropped 5 bases and J dropped 3 bases, with 8 bases sitting between them. The CDR3 contains 13 residues. The germline CDR1 and CDR2 sequences are LGHNT and FRNRAP. Here the CDR3 reads CASGRRDNQPQHF. CDR3 in DNA: TGTGCTAGTGGTCGACGGGACAATCAGCCCCAGCATTTT.

Only a few counts were recorded for this clone. This chain links TRBV19 with TRBJ2-7, with 10 bases aligning to TRBD2. This CDR3 spans 14 amino acids. CDR1 is LNHDA and CDR2 is SQIVND in the germline V gene (reference sequence). Trimming at V came to 4 bases and at J to 2 bases, leaving 2 bases not matched to a gene. CDR3 in DNA: TGTGCCAGTAGTACTAGCGGGGGCACCTACGAGCAGTACTTC. It specifies CASSTSGGTYEQYF.

The chain uses TRBV10-3 and TRBJ2-1, with D uncertain. The germline V gene has CDR1 ENHRY and CDR2 SYGVKD. The CDR3 totals 14 residues. V gave up 11 bases and J gave up 1 base, with 15 bases separating them. The CDR3 DNA reads as TGTGCCTCTGGAGCCCGCGCTTCCTACAATGAGCAGTTCTTC. Amino acid sequence: CASGARASYNEQFF.

V usage is TRBV6-1 and J usage is TRBJ1-2, with TRBD1 matching over 7 bases. CDR3 length: 17 residues. The germline V gene encodes CDR1 MNHNS and CDR2 SASEGT. V lost 2 bases and J lost 2; bases outside the gene matches: 11. The CDR3 protein is CASSEPGQPKGNYGYTF. The CDR3 DNA reads as TGTGCCAGCAGTGAACCGGGACAGCCAAAAGGGAACTATGGCTACACCTTC.

DNA for the CDR3: TGTGCCAGCAGCTTAGGTAATGGACTAGCGGGAGACGAGCAGTACTTC. Translating it yields CASSLGNGLAGDEQYF. V and J are TRBV11-2 and TRBJ2-7, with 13 bases aligning to TRBD2. The CDR3 is made up of 16 amino acids. J was trimmed by 5 bases and V by 1 base; bases with no gene match: 5. Germline V lookup: CDR1 SGHAT, CDR2 FQNNGV.

This chain connects TRBV6-5 to TRBJ2-1; D is unresolved. This CDR3 contains 16 residues. Looked up from germline, CDR1 is MNHEY and CDR2 is SVGAGI. Trimming shortened V by 2 bases and J by 12 bases, and 23 bases separated the two germline ends. CDR3 loop: CASSYPVPQILCGQFF. CDR3 coding DNA: TGTGCCAGCAGTTACCCAGTCCCTCAGATTTTATGCGGGCAGTTCTTC.

V is TRBV29-1 and J is TRBJ1-1; D is uncertain. Germline assignment: CDR1 SQVTM and CDR2 ANQGSEA. V lost 1 base and J lost 0, with 9 bases in between. This CDR3 has 14 residues. DNA of the CDR3: TGCAGCGTTGAAGGGTCAGGCATGAACACTGAAGCTTTCTTT. It yields the protein CSVEGSGMNTEAFF.

V usage is TRBV11-2 and J usage is TRBJ2-7; D is uncertain. V lost 7 bases, J lost 2 bases, and 9 bases lay in between. The CDR3 loop spans 12 amino acids. Germline-derived CDR1 and CDR2 are SGHAT and FQNNGV. The DNA of the CDR3 is TGTGCCAGCACCTCGGTGGCCTACGAGCAGTACTTC. Protein: CASTSVAYEQYF. The whole variable domain, remainder taken from reference TRBV11-2 and TRBJ2-7, is EAGVAQSPRYKIIEKRQSVAFWCNPISGHATLYWYQQILGQGPKLLIQFQNNGVVDDSQLPKDRFSAERLKGVDSTLKIQPAKLEDSAVYLCASTSVAYEQYFGPGTRLTVT.

This chain uses TRBV7-9 with TRBJ1-5; D perhaps matches TRBD1 (5 bases). V shed 3 bases and J shed 6 bases, with 18 bases lying between them. The CDR3 runs 16 residues. The V gene's germline CDR1 is SEHNR and CDR2 FQNEAQ (reference sequence). The DNA of the CDR3 is TGTGCCAGCAGCTTGTTGGGACGCGGGGTGGGTCAGCCCCAGCATTTT. Translation: CASSLLGRGVGQPQHF.

This chain connects TRBV24-1 to TRBJ2-1, with 10 bases aligning to TRBD2. V was clipped by 3 bases and J by 10 bases; unmatched bases: 8. From germline, CDR1 is KGHDR and CDR2 SFDVKD. The length of the CDR3 is 15 residues. This CDR3 reads CATSDPGTSDREQFF. The CDR3 DNA reads as TGTGCCACCAGTGATCCGGGGACTAGCGACCGCGAGCAGTTCTTC.

This chain's CDR3 is CANPYPGTAQETQYF. For the CDR3, the DNA is TGTGCCAACCCGTACCCAGGGACAGCTCAAGAGACCCAGTACTTC. The genes are TRBV19 and TRBJ2-5; TRBD1 agrees at 7 bases. CDR1 is LNHDA and CDR2 is SQIVND in the germline V gene (reference sequence). With V trimmed by 10 bases and J by 2 bases, 13 bases remained unmatched. This CDR3 spans 15 amino acids.